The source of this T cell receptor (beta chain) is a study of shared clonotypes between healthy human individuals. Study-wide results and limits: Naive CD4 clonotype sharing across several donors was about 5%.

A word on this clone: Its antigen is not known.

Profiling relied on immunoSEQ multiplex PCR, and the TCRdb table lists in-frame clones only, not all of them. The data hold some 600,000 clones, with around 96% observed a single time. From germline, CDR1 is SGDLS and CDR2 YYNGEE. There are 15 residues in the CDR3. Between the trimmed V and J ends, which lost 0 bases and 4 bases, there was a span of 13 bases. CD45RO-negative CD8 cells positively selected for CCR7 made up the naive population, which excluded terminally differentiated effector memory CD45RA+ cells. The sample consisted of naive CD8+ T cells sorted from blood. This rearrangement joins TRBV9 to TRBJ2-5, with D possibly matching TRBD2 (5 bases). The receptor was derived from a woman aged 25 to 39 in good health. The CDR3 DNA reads TGTGCCAGCAGCGTAGTGGGGTCTGCGGGAGAGACCCAGTACTTC. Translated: CASSVVGSAGETQYF.